What follows are 20 T cell receptor beta chains derived from one specimen sequenced in a study of control samples from healthy donors and cancer patients. Clones were sequenced by immunoSEQ multiplex PCR, and TCRdb holds only the in-frame ones, with some missing. The sample contains approximately 140,000 clones, more than 85% of which appear only once. The material sequenced was blood. The origin of the receptors is a man aged 18 to 35 in good health.

The chain recombines TRBV11-2 with TRBJ2-7, with 11 positions matching TRBD2. V dropped 0 bases and J dropped 0; count of bases not matched to a gene: 7. Germline assignment: CDR1 SGHAT and CDR2 FQNNGV. CDR3 length: 18 amino acids. The CDR3 protein is CASSLDRKLAGVSYEQYF. Written as DNA, the CDR3 is TGTGCCAGCAGCTTAGATCGGAAACTAGCGGGAGTCTCCTACGAGCAGTACTTC. Based on the CDR3 plus reference TRBV11-2 and TRBJ2-7, the full variable domain is EAGVAQSPRYKIIEKRQSVAFWCNPISGHATLYWYQQILGQGPKLLIQFQNNGVVDDSQLPKDRFSAERLKGVDSTLKIQPAKLEDSAVYLCASSLDRKLAGVSYEQYFGPGTRLTVT.

This sequence joins TRBV28 and TRBJ1-3, with D uncertain. Trimming took off 5 bases at V and 7 bases at J, with 12 bases between the two ends. The V gene's germline CDR1 is MDHEN and CDR2 SYDVKM. CDR3 size: 13 residues. This chain's CDR3 is CASSLRPANTIYF. The CDR3 DNA reads TGTGCCAGCAGTCTTCGGCCAGCCAACACCATATATTTT.

This chain joins TRBV21-1 and TRBJ1-2; the table's TRBD1 call for D was not verified on the DNA. TRBV21-1 is a pseudogene. The CDR3 has 17 amino acids. CDR3: CASSKEGTGDPNYGYTF. CDR3 DNA sequence: TGTGCCAGCAGCAAAGAGGGGACAGGGGATCCTAACTATGGCTACACCTTC.

The chain carries TRBV29-1 and TRBJ2-7; TRBD1 matches at 10 bases. Germline values: CDR1 SQVTM, CDR2 ANQGSEA. The CDR3 covers 14 residues. V was clipped by 5 bases and J by 5 bases; unmatched bases: 9. For the CDR3, the DNA is TGCAGCGTTCGGAGGGACAGGGGAGGTCACGAGCAGTACTTC. Amino acid sequence: CSVRRDRGGHEQYF.

The chain employs TRBV6-5 and TRBJ1-1; D might be TRBD1 (5 bases). V gave up 3 bases and J gave up 1 base, with 9 bases separating them. This CDR3 has 14 amino acids. In germline, CDR1 is MNHEY, CDR2 SVGAGI. The CDR3: CASSYHGGNTEAFF. The CDR3 nucleotides are TGTGCCAGCAGTTATCACGGGGGGAACACTGAAGCTTTCTTT.

The sample holds a few counts of this clone. The genes are TRBV7-2 and TRBJ1-1; D is unresolved. Germline-derived CDR1 and CDR2 are SGHTA and FQGNSA. The CDR3 loop spans 11 amino acids. Trimming shortened V by 5 bases and J by 10 bases, and 11 bases separated the two germline ends. The DNA of the CDR3 is TGTGCCAGCAGCCCAACGTTGGGAGCTTTCTTT. Its translation: CASSPTLGAFF.

The chain employs TRBV14 and TRBJ2-1; maybe TRBD2 (6 bases). In germline, CDR1 is SGHDN, CDR2 FVKESK. This CDR3 region has 16 residues. V dropped 5 bases and J dropped 5 bases, with 19 bases sitting between them. The CDR3 here is CASSGEGWRGHNEQFF. The CDR3 DNA sequence: TGTGCCAGCAGCGGAGAGGGGTGGAGGGGCCACAATGAGCAGTTCTTC.

Concerning this clone itself: This sample also contains other DNA sequences that code for the same CDR3. The chain has TRBV27 and TRBJ2-7, with TRBD1 matching over 8 bases. V lost 2 bases to trimming and J lost 4 bases; unmatched junction nucleotides: 1. The CDR3 consists of 13 residues. Per the germline V gene, CDR1 is MNHEY and CDR2 is SMNVEV (reference sequence). The CDR3 loop is CASSLRTGYEQYF. CDR3 nucleotide sequence: TGTGCCAGCAGTTTAAGGACAGGGTACGAGCAGTACTTC.

The gene calls are TRBV7-6 and TRBJ1-2; no firm D call. The CDR3 covers 11 residues. Between the trimmed V and J ends, which lost 4 bases and 4 bases, there was a span of 4 bases. CDR1 is SGHVS, CDR2 FNYEAQ, per germline. CDR3 amino acids: CASSSSYGYTF. Written as DNA, the CDR3 is TGTGCCAGCAGCTCCTCCTATGGCTACACCTTC. Full variable domain (remainder filled in from reference TRBV7-6 and TRBJ1-2): GAGVSQSPRYKVTKRGQDVALRCDPISGHVSLYWYRQALGQGPEFLTYFNYEAQQDKSGLPNDRFSAERPEGSISTLTIQRTEQRDSAMYRCASSSSYGYTFGSGTRLTVV.

This clone appeared once. The J gene is TRBJ2-1, the V gene TRBV19; TRBD1 agrees at 7 bases. The germline V gene has CDR1 LNHDA and CDR2 SQIVND (reference sequence). This CDR3 region has 13 residues. V shed 8 bases and J 1 base; nucleotides not matched to a gene: 2. This CDR3 reads CASGQASYNEQFF. For the CDR3, the DNA is TGTGCCAGTGGACAGGCTTCCTACAATGAGCAGTTCTTC.

V and J are TRBV7-8 and TRBJ2-5; D call uncertain. The CDR3 sequence is 12 residues long. Germline V gene lookup returns CDR1 SGHVS and CDR2 FQNEAQ. Trimming shortened V by 2 bases and J by 3 bases, and 4 bases separated the two germline ends. The CDR3 loop is CASSLREETQYF. CDR3 nucleotides: TGTGCCAGCAGCTTAAGAGAAGAGACCCAGTACTTC.

The V call is TRBV28, the J call TRBJ1-1, with 11 bases identical to TRBD1. Germline CDR1 and CDR2: MDHEN and SYDVKM. Trimming removed 6 bases from V and 8 bases from J; junction bases left unmatched: 11. The CDR3 has 15 residues. In nucleotides, the CDR3 is TGTGCCAGCAGCACCTACCCGGGACAGGGGGGGGAAGCTTTCTTT. Translating it yields CASSTYPGQGGEAFF.

The genes are TRBV27 and TRBJ2-1; 8 nucleotides match TRBD1. The ends lost 3 bases at V and 7 bases at J; junction bases unmatched: 8. Germline CDR1 MNHEY, CDR2 SMNVEV (reference sequence). This CDR3 contains 15 residues. This CDR3 is CASSLGGQGTNEQFF. The CDR3 DNA follows: TGTGCCAGCAGTTTGGGCGGACAGGGCACGAATGAGCAGTTCTTC.

This chain connects TRBV24-1 to TRBJ2-1, with D hard to call. Germline values: CDR1 KGHDR, CDR2 SFDVKD. V lost 9 bases to trimming and J lost 7 bases, with 9 bases between them. This CDR3 is built from 11 residues. The CDR3 nucleotides are TGTGCCACCGGAGTCGATAATGAGCAGTTCTTC. Protein product: CATGVDNEQFF.

The CDR3 DNA reads as TGTGCCTCGGAGCGGGGGGAGACAGATACGCAGTATTTT. It encodes CASERGETDTQYF. The rearrangement uses TRBV30 and TRBJ2-3; 9 bases map to TRBD2. The V segment lost 7 bases and the J segment 3 bases; nucleotides outside the gene matches: 5. Germline-derived CDR1 and CDR2 are GTSNPN and SVGIG (reference sequence). This CDR3 spans 13 amino acids.

This clone was observed a single time. The chain employs TRBV7-2 and TRBJ1-3; unclear D gene. CDR3 size: 16 residues. V lost 4 bases to trimming and J lost 0 bases, with 13 bases between them. The germline V gene has CDR1 SGHTA and CDR2 FQGNSA. CDR3 amino acids: CASSYSVSFSGNTIYF. In DNA, the CDR3 is TGTGCCAGCAGCTATAGCGTGTCTTTCTCTGGAAACACCATATATTTT.

The rearrangement links TRBV10-3 to TRBJ1-6, with a tentative D call TRBD1 (6 bases). Trimming took off 6 bases at V and 6 bases at J, with 12 bases between the two ends. Germline CDR1 reads ENHRY; CDR2 reads SYGVKD. This CDR3 is 14 amino acids long. The CDR3 DNA sequence: TGTGCCATCAGAGGGGGGGGAGGTAATTCACCCCTCCACTTT. As protein: CAIRGGGGNSPLHF.

The J gene is TRBJ1-1, the V gene TRBV6-2 or TRBV6-3; D perhaps matches TRBD1 (6 bases). CDR1 MNHEY and CDR2 SVGEGT come from the germline V gene. Trimming removed 0 bases from V and 7 bases from J, with 9 bases in between. There are 13 residues in the CDR3. CDR3 amino acids: CASSYSSTGEAFF. CDR3 DNA: TGTGCCAGCAGTTACTCCTCGACAGGTGAAGCTTTCTTT.

V is TRBV25-1 and J is TRBJ2-1, with 8 bases lining up with TRBD1. The CDR3 is 14 residues long. Germline values: CDR1 MGHDK, CDR2 SYGVNS. V shed 4 bases, J shed 6 bases, and the junction held 5 bases outside the gene matches. CDR3 amino acids: CASSGTGYRNEQFF. Here the CDR3 DNA reads TGTGCCAGCAGTGGGACAGGGTATCGCAATGAGCAGTTCTTC.

This clone was recorded once. V and J are TRBV13 and TRBJ2-5; D is undetermined. CDR1 and CDR2 from the germline V gene are PRHDT and FYEKMQ (reference sequence). The V end was cut by 5 bases, the J end by 5 bases, with 21 bases between. CDR3 length equals 16 residues. In nucleotides, the CDR3 is TGTGCCAGCAGCCGAGTAGGTGTGCTGGGCCGGGAGACCCAGTACTTC. This sequence encodes CASSRVGVLGRETQYF.